One sample yielded the 4 T cell receptor beta chains listed below, sequenced in a study of blood T cell repertoires in COVID-19. Only in-frame clones appear in the TCRdb table, and some are missing; sequencing was by immunoSEQ multiplex PCR. The sample has approximately 85,000 clones, about 82% seen once; the top ten hold around 11%. Sample: peripheral blood. These receptor sequences come from a woman in her 70s with active or convalescent COVID-19.

J is TRBJ1-3 and V is TRBV7-9; D remains unclear. The CDR3 loop spans 16 amino acids. From germline, CDR1 is SEHNR and CDR2 FQNEAQ (reference sequence). V was cut by 2 bases and J by 0 bases, with 11 bases left in between. The CDR3 sequence: CASSLTVTGSGNTIYF. CDR3 DNA sequence: TGTGCCAGCAGCTTAACCGTAACGGGCTCTGGAAACACCATATATTTT.

The chain uses TRBV19 and TRBJ2-7; TRBD1 matches at 7 bases. The V and J ends lost 10 bases and 4 bases, in that order; junction bases with no gene match: 4. The CDR3 sequence is 11 residues long. The germline CDR1 and CDR2 sequences are LNHDA and SQIVND (reference sequence). The CDR3 loop reads CATGTVYEQYF. The CDR3 DNA sequence: TGTGCCACCGGGACAGTTTACGAGCAGTACTTC.

This clone was observed a few times. The gene calls are TRBV5-5 and TRBJ1-1, with a tentative D call TRBD1 (6 bases). The germline V and J ends were trimmed by 4 bases and 7 bases, with 20 bases remaining between them. Germline V gene sequence: CDR1 SGHKS, CDR2 YYEKEE (reference sequence). The CDR3 is made up of 15 amino acids. The CDR3 is CASSEDVWTENEAFF. The CDR3, as DNA: TGTGCCAGCAGCGAAGATGTCTGGACAGAAAATGAAGCTTTCTTT.

The rearrangement links TRBV7-8 to TRBJ2-2; the D gene is possibly TRBD2 (6 bases). Germline V CDR1 and CDR2: SGHVS, FQNEAQ. Trimming shortened V by 1 base and J by 5 bases, and 14 bases separated the two germline ends. There are 16 residues in the CDR3. The DNA of the CDR3 is TGTGCCAGCAGCTTAGAGGGAGGCCGGGGGACCGGGGAGCTGTTTTTT. It is translated as CASSLEGGRGTGELFF.